The 9 T cell receptor beta chains given below trace back to one sample, sequenced in a study of blood T cell repertoires in COVID-19. Assay used: immunoSEQ multiplex PCR; TCRdb lists only in-frame clones, some missing. Here the sample spans 140,000 or so clones, approximately 86% being singletons. The sequenced material came from peripheral blood. These receptors were taken from a woman aged 45 to 65 with acute or convalescent COVID-19.

This clone was recorded only once. The chain combines TRBV30 with TRBJ1-5, with a weak D call TRBD1 (5 bases). V dropped 0 bases and J dropped 2 bases, with 14 bases sitting between them. The CDR3 extends over 16 amino acids. Germline CDR1 reads GTSNPN; CDR2 reads SVGIG (reference sequence). The CDR3, as DNA: TGTGCCTGGAGTGTGGGCCCCGGACATCGCAATCAGCCCCAGCATTTT. Its protein product is CAWSVGPGHRNQPQHF. The full variable domain, in which reference TRBV30 and TRBJ1-5 provide the parts outside the CDR3, is SQTIHQWPATLVQPVGSPLSLECTVEGTSNPNLYWYRQAAGRGLQLLFYSVGIGQISSEVPQNLSASRPQDRQFILSSKKLLLSDSGFYLCAWSVGPGHRNQPQHFGDGTRLSIL.

The chain has TRBV25-1 and TRBJ2-7, with 8 bases lining up with TRBD1. The CDR3 extends over 12 amino acids. J lost 5 bases, V lost 6 bases, and 3 bases had no gene match. Germline CDR1 and CDR2: MGHDK and SYGVNS. The CDR3 is CASRTGEHEQYF. In DNA form, the CDR3 reads TGTGCCAGCAGGACAGGGGAACACGAGCAGTACTTC.

J is TRBJ2-1 and V is TRBV3-1 (or the pseudogene TRBV3-2); TRBD2 might be the D (5 bases). Trimming removed 1 base at V and 9 bases at J, with 13 bases between. CDR1 is LGHDT and CDR2 is YNNKEL in the germline V gene (reference sequence). This CDR3 has 14 residues. CDR3 nucleotide sequence: TGTGCCAGCAGCCAAGCCGGAGGAAGTAGTGAGCAGTTCTTC. Its protein product is CASSQAGGSSEQFF.

This clone was seen just once. V usage is TRBV7-2 and J usage is TRBJ1-2; no firm D call. The germline V gene encodes CDR1 SGHTA and CDR2 FQGNSA. The CDR3 sequence is 16 residues long. V lost 3 bases and J 4 bases, leaving 18 bases between the germline ends. The CDR3 DNA reads TGTGCCAGCAGCTTCATAGAGTTTCCGGGGTCCTATGGCTACACCTTC. Translation gives CASSFIEFPGSYGYTF. Filled out from reference TRBV7-2 and TRBJ1-2, the complete variable domain reads GAGVSQSPSNKVTEKGKDVELRCDPISGHTALYWYRQSLGQGLEFLIYFQGNSAPDKSGLPSDRFSAERTGGSVSTLTIQRTQQEDSAVYLCASSFIEFPGSYGYTFGSGTRLTVV.

This clone was observed a single time. J is TRBJ2-1 and V is TRBV6-1; D is possibly TRBD1 (6 bases). The CDR3 contains 18 residues. Trimming took off 2 bases at V and 4 bases at J, with 21 bases between the two ends. The germline V gene has CDR1 MNHNS and CDR2 SASEGT. DNA for the CDR3: TGTGCCAGCAGTGAATCTGAACAGGGTACGGGGAATTACAATGAGCAGTTCTTC. As protein: CASSESEQGTGNYNEQFF.

This chain links TRBV10-3 with TRBJ2-7; 8 nucleotides align to TRBD2. From germline, CDR1 is ENHRY and CDR2 SYGVKD. V lost 7 bases to trimming and J lost 3 bases; unmatched junction nucleotides: 5. CDR3 size: 13 residues. DNA of the CDR3: TGTGCCATCACCGGGACTAGAAACTACGAGCAGTACTTC. It codes for CAITGTRNYEQYF.

V is TRBV9 and J is TRBJ2-2; tentatively, D is TRBD2 (6 bases). V was pared by 3 bases and J by 0 bases, with 15 bases between. The CDR3 consists of 17 residues. Germline CDR1 reads SGDLS; CDR2 reads YYNGEE. CDR3 protein: CASSGSREYPNTGELFF. The CDR3 DNA reads as TGTGCCAGCAGCGGCTCCCGGGAGTACCCGAACACCGGGGAGCTGTTTTTT.

The chain uses TRBV19 and TRBJ2-7; weak D call: TRBD1 (6 bases). V dropped 7 bases and J dropped 3 bases, with 16 bases sitting between them. The V gene's germline CDR1 is LNHDA and CDR2 SQIVND (reference sequence). CDR3 length: 14 amino acids. CDR3 amino acids: CASTRSGTNYEQYF. CDR3 nucleotides: TGTGCCAGTACCCGGTCCGGGACAAACTACGAGCAGTACTTC.

This clone occurred once. CDR3 protein: CASSYSPGVGDTQYF. In DNA, the CDR3 is TGTGCCAGCAGTTACTCTCCCGGGGTGGGAGATACGCAGTATTTT. This chain connects TRBV6-5 to TRBJ2-3; tentatively, D is TRBD2 (5 bases). CDR1 is MNHEY and CDR2 is SVGAGI in the germline V gene. V lost 0 bases to trimming and J lost 5 bases, with 12 bases between them. The CDR3 has 15 residues.